This note documents a single T cell receptor beta chain sequence. Antigen specificity is unknown. These data belong to a study of T cell responses to AZD1222 COVID-19 vaccine. Produced via immunoSEQ multiplex PCR; TCRdb's table is partial and in-frame only. The table lists 210,000 or so clones, about 92% of them singletons, with 0.95% to 1.1% in the top ten. Germline V gene sequence: CDR1 MNHEY, CDR2 SVGAGI. The V end lost 8 bases, the J end lost 0 bases, and 10 bases lay between the germline ends. CDR3 length equals 13 residues. Regarding the study as a whole: White British people made up most donors, females outnumbered males, and clonal diversity was possibly underestimated. Recipients of two AZD1222 doses showed rising Spike-specific TCR breadth and depth.

The clonotype was recovered from an adult in good health. Source: peripheral blood, taken on day 0 of MenACWY control vaccination. The chain carries TRBV6-5 and TRBJ1-1; no clear D. CDR3 coding DNA: TGTGCCAGCCGAGGACGGTTGAACACTGAAGCTTTCTTT. Protein product: CASRGRLNTEAFF.